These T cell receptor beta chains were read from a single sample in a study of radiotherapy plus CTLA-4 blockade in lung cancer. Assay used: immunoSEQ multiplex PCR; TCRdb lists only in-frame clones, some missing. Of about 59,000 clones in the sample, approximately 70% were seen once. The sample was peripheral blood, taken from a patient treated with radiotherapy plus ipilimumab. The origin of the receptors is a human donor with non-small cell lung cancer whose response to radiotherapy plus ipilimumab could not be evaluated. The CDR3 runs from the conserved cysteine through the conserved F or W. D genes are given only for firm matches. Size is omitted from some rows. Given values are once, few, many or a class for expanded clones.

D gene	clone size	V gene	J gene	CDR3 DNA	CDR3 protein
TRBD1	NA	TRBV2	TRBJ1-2	TGTGCCAGCAGTTCTCGACAGGGGTACGGCTACACCTTC	CASSSRQGYGYTF
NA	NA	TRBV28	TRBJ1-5	TGTGCCAGCAGTTTATTCAGGGGCCCAAATAATCAGCCCCAGCATTTT	CASSLFRGPNNQPQHF
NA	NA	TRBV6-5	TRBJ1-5	TGTGCCAGCAGTCCCCGGACAGTTGATCAGCCCCAGCATTTT	CASSPRTVDQPQHF
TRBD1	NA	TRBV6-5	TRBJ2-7	TGTGCCAGCAGAGGGACAGGGATCGAGCAGTACTTC	CASRGTGIEQYF
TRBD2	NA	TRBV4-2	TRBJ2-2	TGTGCCAGCAGCCCTACTAGCGGGATGGACACCGGGGAGCTGTTTTTT	CASSPTSGMDTGELFF
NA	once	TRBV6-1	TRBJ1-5	TGTGCCAGCAGGGGAGGAGTTCAGCCCCAGCATTTT	CASRGGVQPQHF
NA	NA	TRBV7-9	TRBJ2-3	TGTGCCAGCAGCTTAAGGAGGAGTAGCGGAACCACAGATACGCAGTATTTT	CASSLRRSSGTTDTQYF
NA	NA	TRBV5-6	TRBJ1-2	TGTGCCAGCAGCGCAGACAGCTACTATGGCTACACCTTC	CASSADSYYGYTF
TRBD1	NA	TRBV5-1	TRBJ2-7	TGCGCCAGCAGCTTAGGACAGGACTCCTACGAGCAGTACTTC	CASSLGQDSYEQYF
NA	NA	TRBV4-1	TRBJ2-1	TGCGCCAGCAGCCAAATAGGACTACTACTCTACAATGAGCAGTTCTTC	CASSQIGLLLYNEQFF
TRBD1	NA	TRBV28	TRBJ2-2	TGTGCCAGCAGTCGTCCCGGGACAGGGGGGACGAGAATAGGGGAGCTGTTTTTT	CASSRPGTGGTRIGELFF
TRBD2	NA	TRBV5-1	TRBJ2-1	TGCGCCAGCAGCTTGGTAACTAGCGGGTTATACAATGAGCAGTTCTTC	CASSLVTSGLYNEQFF
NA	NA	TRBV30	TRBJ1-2	TGTGCCTGGAGTTCAACAGCCCCCTATGGCTACACCTTC	CAWSSTAPYGYTF
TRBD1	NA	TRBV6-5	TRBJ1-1	TGTGCCAGCAGTTACTCGAACAGGGGATCCACTGAAGCTTTCTTT	CASSYSNRGSTEAFF
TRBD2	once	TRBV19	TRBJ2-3	TGTGCCAGTAGTGTAGCGGGTACGCAGTATTTT	CASSVAGTQYF
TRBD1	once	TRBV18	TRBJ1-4	TGTGCCAGCTCACCGACCCGGACAGGGCAGGGAGCTAATGAAAAACTGTTTTTT	CASSPTRTGQGANEKLFF
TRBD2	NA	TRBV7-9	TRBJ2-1	TGTGCCAGCAGCCCTAGCTCCGGGACTAGCGGGGGATACAATGAGCAGTTCTTC	CASSPSSGTSGGYNEQFF
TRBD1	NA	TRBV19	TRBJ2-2	TGTGCCAGTAGTATAGGGACAGGGTATCCCGGGGAGCTGTTTTTT	CASSIGTGYPGELFF
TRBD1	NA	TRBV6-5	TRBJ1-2	TGTGCCAGCAGTCCGCCCCGGGACAGGGGTGGGGGCTACACCTTC	CASSPPRDRGGGYTF
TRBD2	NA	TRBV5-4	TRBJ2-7	TGTGCCAGCAGCTTGAGTATCGCTAGCGGGAGGGCTCTCGAGCAGTACTTC	CASSLSIASGRALEQYF
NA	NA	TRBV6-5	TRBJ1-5	TGTGCCAGCAGTCTTATTAGCAATCAGCCCCAGCATTTT	CASSLISNQPQHF
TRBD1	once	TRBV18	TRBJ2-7	TGTGCCAGCTCACCGGGACAGGGGATCCTCGAGCAGTACTTC	CASSPGQGILEQYF
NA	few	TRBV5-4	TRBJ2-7	TGTGCCAGCAGCATACAGGGTTTATGGGAGCAGTACTTC	CASSIQGLWEQYF
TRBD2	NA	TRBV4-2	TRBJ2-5	TGTGCCAGCAGCCGCGGACTAGATTTGGGGGAGACCCAGTACTTC	CASSRGLDLGETQYF
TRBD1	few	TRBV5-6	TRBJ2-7	TGTGCCAGCAGCTTGGCCCAGGGGGCCACGTACGAGCAGTACTTC	CASSLAQGATYEQYF
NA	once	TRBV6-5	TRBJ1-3	TGTGCCAGCAGCAGGGGACGGCCCTCTGGAAACACCATATATTTT	CASSRGRPSGNTIYF
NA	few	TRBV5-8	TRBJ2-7	TGTGCCAGCAGCTTGGCCGGGCAGGGAGGATACGAGCAGTACTTC	CASSLAGQGGYEQYF
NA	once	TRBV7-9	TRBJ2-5	TGTGCCAGCAGCGTCCGAGCCCTTGGGGGGTACCAAGAGACCCAGTACTTC	CASSVRALGGYQETQYF
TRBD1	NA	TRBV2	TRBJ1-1	TGTGCCAGCAGTCAGGGGGGTAGCACTGAAGCTTTCTTT	CASSQGGSTEAFF
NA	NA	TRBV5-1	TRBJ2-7	TGCGCCAGCAGTTTATTCCCAGGGTATTCATCCTACGAGCAGTACTTC	CASSLFPGYSSYEQYF
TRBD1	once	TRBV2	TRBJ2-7	TGTGCCAGCAGTACAGGGGAGCGCGAGCAGTACTTC	CASSTGEREQYF
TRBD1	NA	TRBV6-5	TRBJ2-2	TGTGCCAGCAGCGAGGGACAGGGTTTAACCGGGGAGCTGTTTTTT	CASSEGQGLTGELFF
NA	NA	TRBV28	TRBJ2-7	TGTGCCAGCAGTTCCCCCACCTACGAGCAGTACTTC	CASSSPTYEQYF
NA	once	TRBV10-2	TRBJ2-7	TGCGCCAGCAGTGGACTGAGGGCCGAGCAGTACTTC	CASSGLRAEQYF
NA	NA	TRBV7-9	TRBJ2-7	TGTGCCAGCAGCTCTATTCCCTATTCCGACAGGGCGGGGGAGCAGTACTTC	CASSSIPYSDRAGEQYF
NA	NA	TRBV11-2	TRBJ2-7	TGTGCCAGCAGCCTTCAGGGGGTTAGCGGGGCCTACGAGCAGTACTTC	CASSLQGVSGAYEQYF
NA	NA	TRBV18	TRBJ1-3	TGTGCCAGCTCCCTTGACAGGCTCACTGGAAACACCATATATTTT	CASSLDRLTGNTIYF